This T cell receptor beta chain was sequenced during a study of regulatory T cells in long-lasting Graves disease. Across the whole study: Positive TSH receptor antibodies alongside over 5 years of antithyroid drugs were what marked Graves' disease as persistent.

The study, taken as a whole, reports: Exclusively peripheral blood, rather than thyroid tissue, was studied. Clonotypes that were public and shared totalled approximately 2,800 in persistent patients versus 850 to 1,000 in new patients.

Time point given: persistent/refractory GD, antithyroid drugs over 5 years with positive TRAb. From PBMCs, RNA was extracted and then used to make the TCR library. Trimming pared 6 bases from V and 8 bases from J, leaving 11 bases between. CDR3 length: 12 amino acids. From germline, CDR1 is MDHEN and CDR2 SYDVKM. Library construction for TCR beta used iRepertoire HTBI primers and Arm-PCR of CDR3 regions. TCRdb reanalysed the multiplex PCR reads using MiXCR and keeps one entry per CDR3 protein. The table shows approximately 400,000 distinct CDR3 sequences, with roughly 24% occurring only once. This clonotype has a count of ten or more. Its cognate antigen is unknown.

This TCR derives from a woman in her thirties or forties with Graves disease. V is TRBV28 and J is TRBJ2-1; D ambiguous. Here the sequenced sample was peripheral blood mononuclear cells (PBMCs), taken when the disease was refractory, from a patient treated with antithyroid drugs. CDR3 sequence reads: CASRGSRDEQFF. The DNA for the CDR3 is TGTGCCAGCAGGGGGTCTCGGGATGAGCAGTTCTTC.